One and the same sample provided the 11 T cell receptor beta chains below, sequenced in a study of blood T cell repertoires in COVID-19. The assay was immunoSEQ multiplex PCR, and TCRdb's table has in-frame clones only and misses some. The top ten hold less than 5.5% of the sample, which has 150,000 or so clones, 86% seen once. The specimen sequenced was PBMCs or T cells enriched from blood (not recorded which). The receptors come from a man aged 50 or older who had recovered from COVID-19.

This clone was picked up a small number of times. V is TRBV21-1 and J is TRBJ1-1. TRBV21-1 is an annotated pseudogene. The CDR3 is 13 amino acids. In DNA form, the CDR3 reads TGTGCCAGCAGGGGGAGGGGTTGGACTGAAGCTTTCTTT. It yields the protein CASRGRGWTEAFF.

The J gene is TRBJ1-3, the V gene TRBV7-2; maybe TRBD1 (5 bases). The CDR3 has 15 amino acids. Germline V gene lookup returns CDR1 SGHTA and CDR2 FQGNSA. V gave up 7 bases and J gave up 4 bases, with 17 bases separating them. The CDR3 sequence: CASTSSRGEGNTIYF. The CDR3 bases are TGTGCCAGCACCTCCTCCCGGGGGGAGGGAAACACCATATATTTT.

The chain employs TRBV5-6 and TRBJ2-5; 13 bases line up with TRBD2. This CDR3 is 16 amino acids long. Unmatched junction bases numbered 5, after V lost 4 bases and J lost 2 bases. In germline, CDR1 is SGHDT, CDR2 YYEEEE. DNA for the CDR3: TGTGCCAGCAGCGCCGGACTAGCGGGGGCTCAAGAGACCCAGTACTTC. This encodes CASSAGLAGAQETQYF.

This chain links TRBV11-2 with TRBJ2-1; 10 bases are shared with TRBD2. J was trimmed by 2 bases and V by 0 bases; bases with no gene match: 4. This CDR3 is 17 amino acids long. CDR1 is SGHAT and CDR2 is FQNNGV in the germline V gene. The CDR3 DNA reads as TGTGCCAGCAGCTTAGATCCAGCGGGGGGGCCCTACAATGAGCAGTTCTTC. Translation gives CASSLDPAGGPYNEQFF.

The rearrangement joins TRBV28 to TRBJ1-2; 9 nucleotides agree with TRBD1. This CDR3 contains 14 residues. Trimming cost V 4 bases and J 4 bases; bases outside gene matches: 4. Per germline, CDR1 MDHEN and CDR2 SYDVKM. The CDR3, as DNA: TGTGCCAGCAGTTCTCGGACAGGGGTCTATGGCTACACCTTC. Amino acids: CASSSRTGVYGYTF.

The chain recombines TRBV30 with TRBJ2-1; D is perhaps TRBD2 (7 bases). Trimming pared 3 bases from V and 10 bases from J, leaving 19 bases between. The CDR3 has 14 amino acids. Germline CDR1 is GTSNPN and CDR2 is SVGIG (reference sequence). CDR3: CAWSARGGYREQFF. The CDR3 nucleotides read TGTGCCTGGAGCGCAAGGGGGGGTTACCGGGAGCAGTTCTTC.

The chain uses TRBV7-9 and TRBJ1-3; D remains ambiguous. The V gene's germline CDR1 is SEHNR and CDR2 FQNEAQ (reference sequence). This CDR3 has 14 residues. Deletions cut 2 bases from V and 0 bases from J, with 5 bases between. The CDR3 loop is CASSLPFSGNTIYF. CDR3 sequence (DNA): TGTGCCAGCAGCTTACCATTCTCTGGAAACACCATATATTTT.

Of note for this clone: The junction departs from the called germline gene at one end, perhaps through a read error. The sample carries other DNA sequences with the same CDR3. The V call is TRBV7-2, the J call TRBJ2-7, with 9 nucleotides matching TRBD2. The germline V gene encodes CDR1 SGHTA and CDR2 FQGNSA. The CDR3 has 14 amino acids. Written as DNA, the CDR3 is TGTGCCAGCAGCCGGACTAGCGTCTCCTACGAACAGTACTTC. Amino acids: CASSRTSVSYEQYF.

This rearrangement joins TRBV28 to TRBJ1-2; TRBD1 matches 7 bases. With 1 base clipped from V and 0 bases from J, the junction kept 5 bases outside the gene matches. Per the germline V gene, CDR1 is MDHEN and CDR2 is SYDVKM. CDR3 length: 16 residues. CDR3 DNA sequence: TGTGCCAGCAGTTTATCAGGACAGGCCTCTAACTATGGCTACACCTTC. It specifies CASSLSGQASNYGYTF.

The chain employs TRBV5-1 and TRBJ2-2, with TRBD2 identical over 10 bases. The CDR3 contains 15 residues. V lost 4 bases, J lost 7 bases, and 7 bases stayed unmatched. Per germline, CDR1 SGHRS and CDR2 YFSETQ. In DNA, the CDR3 is TGCGCCAGCAGCAAAGGGACTAGCGTTAGCGGGGAGCTGTTTTTT. It encodes CASSKGTSVSGELFF.

The rearrangement uses TRBV5-1 and TRBJ1-1; 10 bases are shared with TRBD1. The CDR3 consists of 14 residues. V shed 0 bases and J 7 bases; nucleotides not matched to a gene: 3. Germline values: CDR1 SGHRS, CDR2 YFSETQ. CDR3 loop: CASSLGQGAGEAFF. The DNA of the CDR3 is TGCGCCAGCAGCTTGGGACAGGGGGCTGGTGAAGCTTTCTTT.